One and the same sample provided the 32 T cell receptor beta chains below, sequenced in a study of cytomegalovirus exposure and HLA in healthy donors. The PCR was carried out with 60 Vbeta primers and 13 Jbeta primers. Clones were sequenced by immunoSEQ multiplex PCR, and TCRdb holds only the in-frame ones, with some missing. The sample carries roughly 97,000 clones, 70% to 75% recorded once. Material: PBMCs. The receptor source for this set is a middle-aged man in good health and CMV-seronegative.

This chain joins TRBV29-1 and TRBJ2-3; 10 bases are a match to TRBD1. Trimming at V came to 2 bases and at J to 3 bases, leaving 5 bases not matched to a gene. The CDR3 totals 15 residues. Germline-derived CDR1 and CDR2 are SQVTM and ANQGSEA. In DNA, the CDR3 is TGCAGCGTTGAAAGAGGACAGGGGGGTACAGATACGCAGTATTTT. It codes for CSVERGQGGTDTQYF.

The chain joins TRBV28 to TRBJ1-5; weak D call: TRBD1 (5 bases). The length of the CDR3 is 16 residues. V lost 4 bases and J 5 bases, leaving 18 bases between the germline ends. CDR1 and CDR2 (germline): MDHEN, SYDVKM. The CDR3 reads CASSSPQKGLHQPQHF. CDR3 nucleotides: TGTGCCAGCAGTTCCCCTCAGAAGGGGCTACATCAGCCCCAGCATTTT. The full variable domain, with the rest looked up from reference TRBV28 and TRBJ1-5, is DVKVTQSSRYLVKRTGEKVFLECVQDMDHENMFWYRQDPGLGLRLIYFSYDVKMKEKGDIPEGYSVSREKKERFSLILESASTNQTSMYLCASSSPQKGLHQPQHFGDGTRLSIL.

V gene TRBV6-1 combines with J gene TRBJ1-2; 7 bases match TRBD1. V trimming: 8 bases; J trimming: 3 bases; junction bases outside the gene matches: 6. Germline V CDR1 and CDR2: MNHNS, SASEGT. This CDR3 region has 13 residues. As DNA, the CDR3 is TGTGCCAGCGGAGAGGGGGCCGACTATGGCTACACCTTC. Protein: CASGEGADYGYTF.

The sample holds one count of this clone. The genes are TRBV5-4 and TRBJ2-5, with 8 bases matching TRBD2. Germline V gene data show CDR1 as SGHNT and CDR2 as YYREEE (reference sequence). V trimming: 4 bases; J trimming: 8 bases; junction bases outside the gene matches: 16. This CDR3 has 16 amino acids. The CDR3 sequence: CASSPGGRGSGETQYF. CDR3 nucleotide sequence: TGTGCCAGCAGCCCGGGGGGGCGGGGATCAGGAGAAACCCAGTACTTC.

J is TRBJ1-5 and V is TRBV12-5; D is undetermined. From germline, CDR1 is LGHNT and CDR2 FRNRAP. Trimming left V 1 base short and J 12 bases short, with 10 bases between. The CDR3 spans 12 residues. CDR3 DNA sequence: TGTGCTAGTGGTTTGGATCAGACACTCCAGCATTTT. This sequence encodes CASGLDQTLQHF.

The chain is built from TRBV19 and TRBJ1-2; 7 positions match TRBD1. Looked up from germline, CDR1 is LNHDA and CDR2 is SQIVND (reference sequence). This CDR3 has 13 residues. V lost 5 bases to trimming and J lost 2 bases; unmatched junction nucleotides: 2. Here the CDR3 DNA reads TGTGCCAGTAGTCGGGACAGAAACTATGGCTACACCTTC. Its translation: CASSRDRNYGYTF.

CDR3 sequence: CASSLGAGPETQYF. The DNA of the CDR3 is TGTGCCAGCAGCTTAGGTGCAGGTCCAGAGACCCAGTACTTC. The chain uses TRBV7-6 and TRBJ2-5; no firm D call. Trimming shortened V by 1 base and J by 4 bases, and 10 bases separated the two germline ends. This CDR3 is 14 amino acids long. The germline gives CDR1 SGHVS, CDR2 FNYEAQ.

The V and J genes are TRBV29-1 and TRBJ2-3, with D unclear. Germline V gives CDR1 SQVTM, CDR2 ANQGSEA. CDR3 size: 10 residues. Trimming shortened V by 7 bases and J by 6 bases, and 8 bases separated the two germline ends. DNA of the CDR3: TGCAGCGCGCGATTTGATACGCAGTATTTT. Encoded protein: CSARFDTQYF.

The V and J genes are TRBV25-1 and TRBJ2-2; 9 bases are a match to TRBD1. Germline CDR1 reads MGHDK; CDR2 reads SYGVNS. CDR3 size: 14 residues. J lost 6 bases, V lost 6 bases, and 5 bases had no gene match. In DNA, the CDR3 is TGTGCCAGCAGACGGACAGGGGCGTCCGGGGAGCTGTTTTTT. Translated, it gives CASRRTGASGELFF.

The chain joins TRBV7-9 to TRBJ1-5, with D unclear. Trimming shortened V by 1 base and J by 9 bases, and 7 bases separated the two germline ends. The CDR3 contains 12 residues. Germline V lookup: CDR1 SEHNR, CDR2 FQNEAQ (reference sequence). In DNA, the CDR3 is TGTGCCAGCAGCTTAGACTATCTGCCCCAGCATTTT. Protein: CASSLDYLPQHF. Based on the CDR3 plus reference TRBV7-9 and TRBJ1-5, the full variable domain is DTGVSQNPRHKITKRGQNVTFRCDPISEHNRLYWYRQTLGQGPEFLTYFQNEAQLEKSRLLSDRFSAERPKGSFSTLEIQRTEQGDSAMYLCASSLDYLPQHFGDGTRLSIL.

The chain has TRBV4-3 and TRBJ2-5; maybe TRBD1 (7 bases). The CDR3 sequence is 15 residues long. V was shortened by 0 bases and J by 5 bases, with 13 bases between the two germline ends. The germline V gene encodes CDR1 LGHNA and CDR2 YSLEER. The CDR3 DNA reads TGCGCCAGCAGCCAAGATGGGGCAGGGGGGGAGACCCAGTACTTC. Its protein is CASSQDGAGGETQYF.

The gene calls are TRBV13 and TRBJ1-5; 10 bases are a match to TRBD1. Germline V gene sequence: CDR1 PRHDT, CDR2 FYEKMQ (reference sequence). CDR3 length: 17 amino acids. The V gene end was trimmed by 4 bases and the J gene end by 2 bases; junction bases not matched to a gene: 8. For the CDR3, the DNA is TGTGCCAGCAGCTCATCCGGGACAGGGGTTGGCAATCAGCCCCAGCATTTT. Protein product: CASSSSGTGVGNQPQHF.

This clone was picked up one time. The V and J genes are TRBV5-3 and TRBJ1-5; D unclear. TRBV5-3 is placed among ORFs of uncertain function. CDR3 size: 17 residues. The V end was cut by 0 bases, the J end by 5 bases, with 18 bases between. CDR3 residues: CARSLALQRGDDQPQHF. The CDR3 DNA reads TGTGCCAGAAGCTTGGCCCTTCAACGGGGTGACGATCAGCCCCAGCATTTT.

The J gene is TRBJ2-3, the V gene TRBV27, with 7 bases identical to TRBD1. The V segment lost 1 base and the J segment 2 bases; nucleotides outside the gene matches: 3. This CDR3 contains 15 residues. The V gene's germline CDR1 is MNHEY and CDR2 SMNVEV (reference sequence). This CDR3 reads CASSLLDRPTDTQYF. The CDR3 nucleotides read TGTGCCAGCAGTTTATTGGACAGGCCCACAGATACGCAGTATTTT.

The rearrangement uses TRBV11-2 and TRBJ2-1; the D gene is possibly TRBD1 (6 bases). Looked up from germline, CDR1 is SGHAT and CDR2 is FQNNGV. Trimming left V 5 bases short and J 0 bases short, with 17 bases between. CDR3 length: 17 residues. CDR3 nucleotides: TGTGCCAGCAGCCCCGGGGTGGGGGCCCTCTCCTACAATGAGCAGTTCTTC. The encoded protein is CASSPGVGALSYNEQFF.

This clone was observed a handful of times. V usage is TRBV10-3 and J usage is TRBJ2-3; no clear D gene. From germline, CDR1 is ENHRY and CDR2 SYGVKD. The CDR3 has 13 amino acids. Trimming took 8 bases from V and 2 from J, leaving 11 bases between them. Here the CDR3 reads CAIVIENTDTQYF. The CDR3 DNA is TGTGCCATCGTCATCGAGAACACAGATACGCAGTATTTT.

In DNA form, the CDR3 reads TGCGCCAGCAGCTCTGGCGCGGGGGAAGAAGAGACCCAGTACTTC. This translates into CASSSGAGEEETQYF. The chain has TRBV5-1 and TRBJ2-5, with 7 bases that match TRBD2. Germline trimming cut 3 bases from V and 3 bases from J; bases unmatched to any gene: 8. The CDR3 covers 15 residues. In germline, CDR1 is SGHRS, CDR2 YFSETQ. The full variable domain, with the rest looked up from reference TRBV5-1 and TRBJ2-5, is KAGVTQTPRYLIKTRGQQVTLSCSPISGHRSVSWYQQTPGQGLQFLFEYFSETQRNKGNFPGRFSGRQFSNSRSEMNVSTLELGDSALYLCASSSGAGEEETQYFGPGTRLLVL.

The V gene is TRBV29-1, the J gene TRBJ2-1, with 8 bases fitting TRBD2. CDR1 and CDR2 (germline): SQVTM, ANQGSEA. CDR3 size: 17 residues. Germline trimming cut 4 bases from V and 0 bases from J; bases unmatched to any gene: 11. This chain's CDR3 is CSVVGGGPSSSYNEQFF. The CDR3 DNA is TGCAGCGTTGTGGGCGGGGGGCCCTCTAGCTCCTACAATGAGCAGTTCTTC.

The V and J genes are TRBV5-4 and TRBJ2-4, with D perhaps TRBD2 (5 bases). The CDR3 is made up of 12 amino acids. In germline, CDR1 is SGHNT, CDR2 YYREEE (reference sequence). Trimming left V 4 bases short and J 15 bases short, with 17 bases between. The DNA for the CDR3 is TGTGCCAGCAGCGAAGGACTTGGGAAGCGGTACTTC. Translating gives CASSEGLGKRYF.

V usage is TRBV5-1 and J usage is TRBJ2-2, with D perhaps matching TRBD2 (6 bases). Germline CDR1 is SGHRS and CDR2 is YFSETQ. This CDR3 has 15 residues. Trimming took off 2 bases at V and 3 bases at J, with 11 bases between the two ends. The CDR3 bases are TGCGCCAGCAGCTTCGGGGGTTTAGACACCGGGGAGCTGTTTTTT. This sequence encodes CASSFGGLDTGELFF.

The rearrangement joins TRBV19 to TRBJ2-6; perhaps TRBD2 as D (6 bases). Trimming stripped 4 bases from V and 2 bases from J, with 21 bases between. CDR3 length equals 19 residues. In germline, CDR1 is LNHDA, CDR2 SQIVND (reference sequence). The CDR3 DNA reads as TGTGCCAGTAGTAAGGGAGGTGTCTGGGGTGAGGCTGGGGCCAACGTCCTGACTTTC. As protein: CASSKGGVWGEAGANVLTF.

The V call is TRBV19, the J call TRBJ2-5; 10 bases match TRBD2. The ends lost 5 bases at V and 5 bases at J; junction bases unmatched: 5. The CDR3 is made up of 14 amino acids. Per germline, CDR1 LNHDA and CDR2 SQIVND (reference sequence). Here the CDR3 reads CASSGPAGGETQYF. CDR3 DNA sequence: TGTGCCAGTAGTGGTCCAGCGGGGGGGGAGACCCAGTACTTC.

On this clone itself: The CDR3 ends on some other residue instead of the conserved phenylalanine or tryptophan, so this is likely a read error. The chain recombines TRBV19 with TRBJ1-5, with 7 bases matching TRBD1. V gave up 5 bases and J gave up 7 bases; unmatched junction bases: 8. This CDR3 region has 14 residues. Germline loops: CDR1 LNHDA, CDR2 SQIVND (reference sequence). The CDR3 spells CASSSWDSPQPQHL. DNA for the CDR3: TGTGCCAGTAGTTCCTGGGACAGTCCCCAGCCCCAGCATCTT.

V gene TRBV29-1 combines with J gene TRBJ2-1; D perhaps matches TRBD2 (5 bases). V shed 5 bases and J shed 8 bases, with 19 bases lying between them. The CDR3 has 14 residues. CDR1 and CDR2 (germline): SQVTM, ANQGSEA. The CDR3 loop is CSVYSGAGWDEQFF. In DNA, the CDR3 is TGCAGCGTTTACAGCGGTGCAGGTTGGGATGAGCAGTTCTTC.

V is TRBV5-6 and J is TRBJ2-3, with 7 bases that match TRBD1. Trimming cost V 3 bases and J 0 bases; bases outside gene matches: 4. The germline V gene has CDR1 SGHDT and CDR2 YYEEEE. The CDR3 covers 15 residues. The CDR3 bases are TGTGCCAGCAGCTCCCGACAGGGAAGCACAGATACGCAGTATTTT. Protein product: CASSSRQGSTDTQYF.

The rearrangement links TRBV29-1 to TRBJ2-3; possible D gene TRBD1, 6 bases. This CDR3 has 13 residues. In germline, CDR1 is SQVTM, CDR2 ANQGSEA. V was cut by 3 bases and J by 4 bases, with 11 bases left in between. DNA for the CDR3: TGCAGCGTTGATCAGGGGAACTCAGATACGCAGTATTTT. Translating gives CSVDQGNSDTQYF.

This chain connects TRBV7-9 to TRBJ2-1; tentatively, D is TRBD2 (5 bases). The CDR3 has 16 residues. V dropped 5 bases and J dropped 1 base, with 15 bases sitting between them. Germline V gene lookup returns CDR1 SEHNR and CDR2 FQNEAQ (reference sequence). In nucleotides, the CDR3 is TGTGCCAGCAGCCCCGAGGGAGCGGAATCCTACAATGAGCAGTTCTTC. This encodes CASSPEGAESYNEQFF.

The sample holds a few counts of this clone. The V and J genes are TRBV6-6 and TRBJ2-7; D possibly corresponds to TRBD2 (6 bases). Trimming pared 2 bases from V and 4 bases from J, leaving 12 bases between. CDR3 length equals 14 residues. The germline CDR1 and CDR2 sequences are MNHNY and SVGAGI (reference sequence). The CDR3 nucleotides are TGTGCCAGCAGTTACGACCCAGGGACTTACGAGCAGTACTTC. As protein: CASSYDPGTYEQYF.

This chain joins TRBV2 and TRBJ1-2; D is perhaps TRBD1 (6 bases). The V gene's germline CDR1 is SNHLY and CDR2 FYNNEI. The CDR3 consists of 14 residues. The V end was cut by 6 bases, the J end by 3 bases, with 14 bases between. The CDR3: CASRTTTGDYGYTF. CDR3 DNA sequence: TGTGCCAGCAGAACAACGACAGGCGACTATGGCTACACCTTC.

This clone is labeled as medium-sized (0.01 to 0.1%). V usage is TRBV6-5 and J usage is TRBJ1-1; 7 bases are a match to TRBD1. CDR1 and CDR2 (germline): MNHEY, SVGAGI. The V gene end was trimmed by 6 bases and the J gene end by 6 bases; junction bases not matched to a gene: 10. The CDR3 runs to 14 residues. CDR3 residues: CASSLNRGTPEAFF. Here the CDR3 DNA reads TGTGCCAGCAGCTTAAACAGGGGAACCCCTGAAGCTTTCTTT.

CDR3 amino acids: CASSMGRPGEQYF. In DNA, the CDR3 is TGTGCCAGTAGTATGGGCAGGCCCGGCGAGCAGTACTTC. The chain recombines TRBV19 with TRBJ2-7; D unclear. This CDR3 contains 13 residues. Per germline, CDR1 LNHDA and CDR2 SQIVND (reference sequence). V was pared by 3 bases and J by 6 bases, with 12 bases between.

The chain is built from TRBV6-6 and TRBJ1-1, with 7 bases matching TRBD1. Germline CDR1 reads MNHNY; CDR2 reads SVGAGI (reference sequence). This CDR3 has 12 residues. The V segment lost 4 bases and the J segment 10 bases; nucleotides outside the gene matches: 6. CDR3 nucleotides: TGTGCCAGCAGTTCCGACAGGGCGCGAGCTTTCTTT. Residues: CASSSDRARAFF.